A single sample is the source of the 9 T cell receptor beta chains below, sequenced in a study of early T cells in non-severe SARS-CoV-2 infection. One entry per CDR3 protein, called by TCRdb with MiXCR from the 5' RACE reads. The table has about 24,000 distinct CDR3 sequences, 3% to 4.5% seen once. The sample taken for sequencing was whole blood. These receptor sequences come from an adult who was a healthcare worker with PCR-confirmed SARS-CoV-2 infection or an uninfected control (not recorded which).

This clonotype was detected many times. This chain joins TRBV20-1 and TRBJ1-2; D is possibly TRBD1 (5 bases). The CDR3 has 13 amino acids. Trimming removed 0 bases at V and 4 bases at J, with 9 bases between. Germline CDR1 is DFQATT and CDR2 is SNEGSKA (reference sequence). In DNA form, the CDR3 reads TGCAGTGCTAGAGATCCCGGGGCCTATGGCTACACCTTC. Its translation is CSARDPGAYGYTF.

Many counts were recorded for this clonotype. The chain employs TRBV11-2 and TRBJ1-1, with D possibly TRBD1 on 6 matching bases. The CDR3 totals 15 residues. Trimming took off 4 bases at V and 0 bases at J, with 12 bases between the two ends. CDR1 is SGHAT, CDR2 FQNNGV, per germline. The chain's CDR3 is CASSSLGQMNTEAFF. DNA of the CDR3: TGTGCCAGCAGCTCACTAGGACAGATGAACACTGAAGCTTTCTTT.

This clonotype was seen only a few times. The V call is TRBV20-1, the J call TRBJ2-2; 14 bases agree with TRBD2. The length of the CDR3 is 16 residues. The trim removed 4 bases at V and 7 bases at J, leaving 8 bases unmatched. The germline V gene encodes CDR1 DFQATT and CDR2 SNEGSKA (reference sequence). CDR3 sequence reads: CSAMFPGLAGVGELFF. CDR3 coding DNA: TGCAGTGCTATGTTTCCGGGACTAGCGGGAGTCGGGGAGCTGTTTTTT.

This clonotype showed up many times. This chain joins TRBV9 and TRBJ2-7, with D hard to call. The CDR3 length is 16 residues. Trimming left V 1 base short and J 7 bases short, with 21 bases between. From germline, CDR1 is SGDLS and CDR2 YYNGEE. The CDR3 region is CASSVLPSSSLEEQYF. CDR3 bases: TGTGCCAGCAGCGTACTCCCTAGTAGTTCCCTTGAGGAGCAGTACTTC.

In this sample, this clonotype turned up many times. The rearrangement links TRBV4-3 to TRBJ1-4, with 7 bases that match TRBD1. The ends lost 0 bases at V and 6 bases at J; junction bases unmatched: 25. This CDR3 has 22 residues. CDR1 is LGHNA, CDR2 YSLEER, per germline. CDR3 sequence (DNA): TGCGCCAGCAGCCAAGATTATAACTTCCGACAGGGCATCAAGCAAGGGGATGAAAAACTGTTTTTT. Its translation: CASSQDYNFRQGIKQGDEKLFF.

This clonotype was recorded at least ten times. This chain uses TRBV12-3 or TRBV12-4 with TRBJ2-2, with TRBD2 matching 12 bases. J gave up 5 bases and V 3 bases, and 4 bases lay outside the gene matches. CDR3 length: 16 residues. CDR3 sequence reads: CASSFLGTSGTGELFF. The DNA of the CDR3 is TGTGCCAGCAGTTTCCTCGGGACTAGCGGGACCGGGGAGCTGTTTTTT.

This clonotype came up many times. V gene TRBV24-1 combines with J gene TRBJ1-1, with D possibly being TRBD1 (6 bases). The CDR3 runs 15 residues. The germline V gene has CDR1 KGHDR and CDR2 SFDVKD. V was cut by 3 bases and J by 2 bases, with 12 bases left in between. CDR3 DNA sequence: TGTGCCACCAGTGATCTACAGGGAATCAACACTGAAGCTTTCTTT. The encoded protein is CATSDLQGINTEAFF.

The table lists this clonotype with many counts. The chain links TRBV6-5 to TRBJ2-2, with 7 nucleotides matching TRBD1. The V and J ends lost 2 bases and 4 bases, in that order; junction bases with no gene match: 4. The CDR3 is 15 residues long. The germline CDR1 and CDR2 sequences are MNHEY and SVGAGI. The CDR3 is CASSYDRDVTGELFF. In DNA form, the CDR3 reads TGTGCCAGCAGTTACGACAGGGATGTCACCGGGGAGCTGTTTTTT.

This clonotype was counted ten times or more. This chain links TRBV11-2 with TRBJ2-1; D is perhaps TRBD2 (6 bases). There are 12 residues in the CDR3. Germline CDR1 is SGHAT and CDR2 is FQNNGV. V gave up 0 bases and J gave up 9 bases, with 6 bases separating them. The CDR3 coding sequence is TGTGCCAGCAGCTTAGAAGCGGGTGAGCAGTTCTTC. Translation: CASSLEAGEQFF.